These 32 T cell receptor beta chains share one sample of origin, sequenced in a study of T cells after yellow fever vaccination. From the 5' RACE reads, TCRdb called clonotypes with MiXCR, one entry per CDR3 protein. The table has 300,000 to 400,000 distinct CDR3 sequences, 8.7% seen once. Sequencing was performed on PBMCs, taken on the day of the first yellow fever vaccination. The source is a man younger than 35 who received the YFV17D yellow fever vaccine.

The chain employs TRBV27 and TRBJ2-1; a possible D gene is TRBD2 (6 bases). The CDR3 totals 15 residues. Trimming stripped 4 bases from V and 3 bases from J, with 13 bases between. The germline V gene has CDR1 MNHEY and CDR2 SMNVEV (reference sequence). The CDR3 here is CASSYENSGYNEQFF. CDR3 in DNA: TGTGCCAGCAGTTATGAGAATAGCGGCTACAATGAGCAGTTCTTC.

This clonotype was seen at least ten times. This sequence joins TRBV4-2 and TRBJ2-5, with a tentative D call TRBD2 (6 bases). Per the germline V gene, CDR1 is LGHNA and CDR2 is YNFKEQ. CDR3 length: 15 amino acids. V was trimmed by 4 bases and J by 0 bases, leaving 12 bases between them. The CDR3 DNA is TGTGCCAGCAGCCTCGCACGGGACTACCAAGAGACCCAGTACTTC. Protein product: CASSLARDYQETQYF.

The chain is built from TRBV28 and TRBJ1-1, with D maybe TRBD1 (6 bases). Germline V gene sequence: CDR1 MDHEN, CDR2 SYDVKM. The CDR3 is 14 residues long. Trimming removed 6 bases from V and 1 base from J, with 12 bases in between. The chain's CDR3 is CASSSGTPNTEAFF. The CDR3 DNA sequence: TGTGCCAGCAGCAGCGGGACACCGAACACTGAAGCTTTCTTT.

This chain uses TRBV5-1 with TRBJ2-3; TRBD1 matches at 7 bases. Per germline, CDR1 SGHRS and CDR2 YFSETQ. Unmatched junction bases numbered 9, after V lost 4 bases and J lost 4 bases. The CDR3 is made up of 15 amino acids. DNA of the CDR3: TGCGCCAGCAGCCGGCCGACAGGGACCCCAGATACGCAGTATTTT. Translated, it gives CASSRPTGTPDTQYF. The whole variable domain, remainder taken from reference TRBV5-1 and TRBJ2-3, is KAGVTQTPRYLIKTRGQQVTLSCSPISGHRSVSWYQQTPGQGLQFLFEYFSETQRNKGNFPGRFSGRQFSNSRSEMNVSTLELGDSALYLCASSRPTGTPDTQYFGPGTRLTVL.

This clonotype was detected only a few times. The chain joins TRBV24-1 to TRBJ2-3, with a weak D call TRBD2 (5 bases). In germline, CDR1 is KGHDR, CDR2 SFDVKD. The ends were cut back, 4 bases at V and 1 base at J, with 17 bases in the middle. The CDR3 consists of 17 residues. The CDR3 DNA follows: TGTGCCACCAGTGACCGGACTTACGCACTAGGCACAGATACGCAGTATTTT. Amino acids: CATSDRTYALGTDTQYF.

CDR3 bases: TGTGCCAGCAGTTCAGATATGCTGGAGGCGGGTTCACTTGATACGCAGTATTTT. As protein: CASSSDMLEAGSLDTQYF. The V call is TRBV28, the J call TRBJ2-3; D may be TRBD2 (5 bases). Germline V gene sequence: CDR1 MDHEN, CDR2 SYDVKM. The CDR3 is 18 residues long. V shed 4 bases and J shed 6 bases, with 26 bases lying between them.

This clonotype was observed a few times. DNA for the CDR3: TGCAGTGCTTATCCGTTAGGGGATGAAAAACTGTTTTTT. Residues: CSAYPLGDEKLFF. The chain employs TRBV20-1 and TRBJ1-4; D is possibly TRBD1 (5 bases). The CDR3 has 13 residues. V lost 5 bases and J lost 6, with 13 bases in between. Germline CDR1 is DFQATT and CDR2 is SNEGSKA (reference sequence).

This clonotype was seen a handful of times. J is TRBJ1-6 and V is TRBV5-1, with D uncertain. Germline CDR1 SGHRS, CDR2 YFSETQ. The ends were cut back, 4 bases at V and 0 bases at J, with 17 bases in the middle. CDR3 length: 18 residues. CDR3 sequence: CASSQDGRISSYNSPLHF. The DNA of the CDR3 is TGCGCCAGCAGCCAAGACGGACGGATTAGCTCCTATAATTCACCCCTCCACTTT.

This clonotype was observed a handful of times. The genes are TRBV6-5 and TRBJ1-2; D is unclear. Germline V gives CDR1 MNHEY, CDR2 SVGAGI. V lost 5 bases, J lost 4 bases, and 14 bases lay in between. This CDR3 region has 14 residues. The CDR3 region has the DNA TGTGCCAGCAGTCCGTTTCGGGCGGGCTATGGCTACACCTTC. This gives the protein CASSPFRAGYGYTF.

This clonotype has ten or more counts. The rearrangement joins TRBV7-9 to TRBJ1-1, with D unresolved. Germline lookup yields CDR1 SEHNR and CDR2 FQNEAQ (reference sequence). The CDR3 consists of 11 residues. V gave up 3 bases and J gave up 5 bases, with 4 bases separating them. The CDR3 loop reads CASSFRTEAFF. CDR3 DNA sequence: TGTGCCAGCAGCTTTAGAACTGAAGCTTTCTTT.

This clonotype was seen a few times. This sequence joins TRBV20-1 and TRBJ1-1; the D gene is possibly TRBD1 (5 bases). The CDR3 is 13 amino acids. The V gene's germline CDR1 is DFQATT and CDR2 SNEGSKA (reference sequence). The V end was cut by 2 bases, the J end by 6 bases, with 13 bases between. The CDR3 bases are TGCAGTGCTAGATCGGGGGGGTTCGCTGAAGCTTTCTTT. Protein: CSARSGGFAEAFF.

This clonotype was seen more than once but under ten times. For the CDR3, the DNA is TGTGCCAGCAGCCCACGGCTAGCGGGGGGCCGCGGTGAGCAGTTCTTC. Translation: CASSPRLAGGRGEQFF. This sequence joins TRBV3-1 and TRBJ2-1; the match to TRBD2 covers 11 bases. The CDR3 length is 16 residues. Germline CDR1 and CDR2: LGHDT and YNNKEL (reference sequence). V dropped 4 bases and J dropped 9; count of bases not matched to a gene: 11.

This clonotype has just a few counts. The chain links TRBV20-1 to TRBJ2-5, with D perhaps TRBD2 (5 bases). The CDR3 spans 13 residues. V lost 0 bases and J 4 bases, leaving 9 bases between the germline ends. From germline, CDR1 is DFQATT and CDR2 SNEGSKA (reference sequence). This CDR3 reads CSARDVGRETQYF. The CDR3 DNA follows: TGCAGTGCTAGAGATGTAGGGAGAGAGACCCAGTACTTC.

This clonotype was counted ten times or more. This chain joins TRBV5-1 and TRBJ2-7, with 8 positions matching TRBD2. Germline trimming cut 6 bases from V and 3 bases from J; bases unmatched to any gene: 11. This CDR3 comprises 15 residues. From germline, CDR1 is SGHRS and CDR2 YFSETQ. DNA of the CDR3: TGCGCCAGCACCCCAAGCGGGGGCCTAAACTACGAGCAGTACTTC. Translated, it gives CASTPSGGLNYEQYF.

V is TRBV11-2 and J is TRBJ2-7, with D possibly being TRBD1 (5 bases). Germline CDR1 and CDR2: SGHAT and FQNNGV. The length of the CDR3 is 14 residues. V lost 2 bases, J lost 1 base, and 9 bases lay in between. CDR3 loop: CASSLQQVSYEQYF. CDR3 coding DNA: TGTGCCAGCAGCTTACAACAGGTTTCCTACGAGCAGTACTTC.

This clonotype was picked up a small number of times. The CDR3 sequence: CASKQGGEKLFF. Here the CDR3 DNA reads TGTGCCAGCAAACAGGGTGGAGAAAAACTGTTTTTT. The V and J genes are TRBV6-2 or TRBV6-3 and TRBJ1-4, with D tentatively TRBD1 (6 bases). There are 12 residues in the CDR3. CDR1 is MNHEY, CDR2 SVGEGT, per germline. Trimming removed 7 bases at V and 8 bases at J, with 11 bases between.

The gene calls are TRBV4-2 and TRBJ2-1, with TRBD1 identical over 10 bases. The V gene end was trimmed by 5 bases and the J gene end by 1 base; junction bases not matched to a gene: 14. Germline lookup yields CDR1 LGHNA and CDR2 YNFKEQ. The CDR3 spans 19 residues. The CDR3 nucleotides read TGTGCCAGCAGCGATCTCGACAGGGGGCTTCTTTTATCCTACAATGAGCAGTTCTTC. Amino acid sequence: CASSDLDRGLLLSYNEQFF.

Only a few counts were recorded for this clonotype. The chain uses TRBV7-9 and TRBJ1-4; D may be TRBD1 (5 bases). The CDR3 runs 16 residues. Germline CDR1 reads SEHNR; CDR2 reads FQNEAQ (reference sequence). The germline V and J ends were trimmed by 7 bases and 5 bases, with 20 bases remaining between them. The CDR3 loop is CASNTGTPTGNEKLFF. The DNA for the CDR3 is TGTGCCAGCAACACCGGGACCCCCACGGGGAATGAAAAACTGTTTTTT.

This clonotype was seen at least ten times. The chain uses TRBV12-3 or TRBV12-4 and TRBJ2-3; no reliable D call. Trimming left V 3 bases short and J 1 base short, with 5 bases between. CDR3 size: 13 residues. In nucleotides, the CDR3 is TGTGCCAGCAGTTTGGCCGGCACAGATACGCAGTATTTT. Its translation is CASSLAGTDTQYF.

The rearrangement joins TRBV11-2 to TRBJ2-7; 7 bases align to TRBD2. The CDR3 runs to 13 residues. CDR1 and CDR2 (germline): SGHAT, FQNNGV. J lost 6 bases, V lost 6 bases, and 8 bases had no gene match. This chain's CDR3 is CASRDLTSVEQYV. CDR3 sequence (DNA): TGTGCCAGCAGGGATCTAACTAGCGTCGAGCAGTACGTC.

This clonotype was observed many times. The gene calls are TRBV5-1 and TRBJ2-3; 7 positions match TRBD1. V trimming: 4 bases; J trimming: 4 bases; junction bases outside the gene matches: 9. CDR3 length equals 15 residues. The germline CDR1 and CDR2 sequences are SGHRS and YFSETQ. The CDR3 here is CASSPFRTGSDTQYF. The CDR3 DNA reads TGCGCCAGCAGCCCTTTTAGGACAGGCTCAGATACGCAGTATTTT.

V and J are TRBV3-1 and TRBJ2-2; D is uncertain. The germline V gene has CDR1 LGHDT and CDR2 YNNKEL (reference sequence). There are 15 residues in the CDR3. The germline V and J ends were trimmed by 4 bases and 6 bases, with 15 bases remaining between them. Here the CDR3 reads CASSPKGGRAGELFF. The CDR3 nucleotides are TGTGCCAGCAGCCCTAAGGGCGGCCGGGCCGGGGAGCTGTTTTTT.

V is TRBV20-1 and J is TRBJ1-5; unclear D gene. V was pared by 3 bases and J by 5 bases, with 11 bases between. Germline V CDR1 and CDR2: DFQATT, SNEGSKA (reference sequence). The CDR3 runs to 13 residues. CDR3 in amino acids: CSASTRTHQPQHF. The CDR3 nucleotides are TGCAGTGCTAGTACGAGGACCCATCAGCCCCAGCATTTT.

The chain uses TRBV6-2 or TRBV6-3 and TRBJ1-2, with TRBD1 as a possible D gene (5 bases). CDR1 and CDR2 (germline): MNHEY, SVGEGT. Trimming shortened V by 7 bases and J by 5 bases, and 26 bases separated the two germline ends. This CDR3 contains 17 residues. The CDR3 region is CASTLYSPDSTEYGYTF. CDR3 DNA: TGTGCCAGCACCCTTTACTCTCCAGACAGTACGGAATATGGCTACACCTTC.

The rearrangement joins TRBV9 to TRBJ2-2, with TRBD1 matching 7 bases. CDR1 SGDLS and CDR2 YYNGEE come from the germline V gene. CDR3 length: 15 residues. V dropped 3 bases and J dropped 5; count of bases not matched to a gene: 7. In DNA form, the CDR3 reads TGTGCCAGCAGCGCCCGGGACAGAGGGACCGGGGAGCTGTTTTTT. Protein: CASSARDRGTGELFF.

This clonotype turned up a few times. This chain joins TRBV25-1 and TRBJ1-6, with a weak D call TRBD1 (5 bases). The CDR3 is made up of 14 amino acids. The germline V gene has CDR1 MGHDK and CDR2 SYGVNS. V was pared by 3 bases and J by 11 bases, with 14 bases between. CDR3 region: CASSEEGPIAPLHF. The CDR3 DNA reads TGTGCCAGCAGTGAGGAGGGGCCCATAGCACCCCTCCACTTT.

This clonotype was seen a few times. The chain recombines TRBV5-4 with TRBJ2-3, with a possible D match to TRBD1 (5 bases). Germline CDR1 reads SGHNT; CDR2 reads YYREEE (reference sequence). V was pared by 4 bases and J by 1 base, with 13 bases between. CDR3 length equals 15 residues. CDR3 amino acids: CASSLRTLRTDTQYF. The DNA of the CDR3 is TGTGCCAGCAGCCTACGGACACTCCGCACAGATACGCAGTATTTT. Drawing the rest from reference TRBV5-4 and TRBJ2-3, the complete variable domain is ETGVTQSPTHLIKTRGQQVTLRCSSQSGHNTVSWYQQALGQGPQFIFQYYREEENGRGNFPPRFSGLQFPNYSSELNVNALELDDSALYLCASSLRTLRTDTQYFGPGTRLTVL.

Only a few counts were recorded for this clonotype. The CDR3 sequence is CASASIAGGTDTQYF. CDR3 coding DNA: TGCGCCAGCGCGAGCATAGCGGGGGGCACAGATACGCAGTATTTT. The chain couples TRBV5-1 to TRBJ2-3; TRBD2 matches 9 bases. Germline-derived CDR1 and CDR2 are SGHRS and YFSETQ. The CDR3 covers 15 residues. V trimming: 7 bases; J trimming: 1 base; junction bases outside the gene matches: 7.

This clonotype was found a few times. The V call is TRBV7-3, the J call TRBJ1-1; 8 nucleotides line up with TRBD1. CDR1 and CDR2 from the germline V gene are SGHTA and FQGTGA. The CDR3 loop spans 14 amino acids. V trimming: 5 bases; J trimming: 8 bases; junction bases outside the gene matches: 10. CDR3 region: CASSLKPTGEEAFF. In DNA form, the CDR3 reads TGTGCCAGCAGCCTAAAACCGACAGGGGAAGAAGCTTTCTTT.

This clonotype was counted between two and nine times. The chain links TRBV12-3 or TRBV12-4 to TRBJ1-5; 8 nucleotides align to TRBD1. The CDR3 contains 14 residues. The trim removed 4 bases at V and 9 bases at J, leaving 8 bases unmatched. This CDR3 reads CASSSDRGIRPQHF. The CDR3 nucleotides read TGTGCCAGCAGTTCCGACAGGGGAATTCGGCCCCAGCATTTT.

This clonotype has more than one count but fewer than ten. The chain recombines TRBV6-5 with TRBJ1-2; TRBD1 matches at 9 bases. V shed 2 bases, J shed 8 bases, and the junction held 6 bases outside the gene matches. This CDR3 has 14 residues. Looked up from germline, CDR1 is MNHEY and CDR2 is SVGAGI. In DNA, the CDR3 is TGTGCCAGCAGTTACCGGGGACAGGGCAGCGGCTACACCTTC. Translating it yields CASSYRGQGSGYTF.

The V gene is TRBV20-1, the J gene TRBJ2-7, with a tentative D call TRBD1 (6 bases). Germline CDR1 DFQATT, CDR2 SNEGSKA (reference sequence). The CDR3 has 16 amino acids. Deletions cut 3 bases from V and 1 base from J, with 19 bases between. CDR3 in DNA: TGCAGTGCTAGGTATAACTTAGGGGGAGCGTCCTACGAGCAGTACTTC. It encodes CSARYNLGGASYEQYF.